Listed here are 4 T cell receptor beta chains from one sample, sequenced in a study of response to subunit inactivated influenza vaccine. TCRdb recomputed calls from the RT-PCR reads with MiXCR, one row per CDR3 protein. The sample carries hundreds of thousands of distinct CDR3 sequences, less than 8% recorded once. The sequenced sample was PBMCs from blood, obtained about 23 months after vaccination. These receptor sequences come from a man between 50 and 69 years old who received an inactivated influenza vaccine.

The table lists this clonotype with a count of one. The gene calls are TRBV4-1 and TRBJ2-7; 10 bases map to TRBD2. The CDR3 is made up of 21 amino acids. CDR1 is MGHRA, CDR2 YSYEKL, per germline. V lost 0 bases to trimming and J lost 6 bases; unmatched junction nucleotides: 23. The CDR3 here is CASSQDLGVGTSDIFGGEQYF. The DNA of the CDR3 is TGCGCCAGCAGCCAAGATCTCGGGGTTGGGACTAGCGATATTTTTGGCGGCGAGCAGTACTTC.

This clonotype was observed a handful of times. This chain links TRBV12-3 or TRBV12-4 with TRBJ2-1; weak D call: TRBD2 (6 bases). This CDR3 contains 16 residues. The V end was cut by 3 bases, the J end by 6 bases, with 18 bases between. The CDR3 nucleotides read TGTGCCAGCAGTTTTTCCATGGGGCGGGGTTTCAATGAGCAGTTCTTC. This encodes CASSFSMGRGFNEQFF.

This clonotype showed up just a few times. The rearrangement uses TRBV12-3 or TRBV12-4 and TRBJ2-5; D unclear. There are 12 residues in the CDR3. Trimming took off 8 bases at V and 4 bases at J, with 11 bases between the two ends. DNA of the CDR3: TGTGCCAGCGGCTCCCCCACAGAGACCCAGTACTTC. Translated: CASGSPTETQYF.

This clonotype came up a few times. V is TRBV4-2 and J is TRBJ2-1; 8 positions agree with TRBD1. The CDR3 consists of 17 residues. V was clipped by 0 bases and J by 4 bases; unmatched bases: 8. Germline V gene data show CDR1 as LGHNA and CDR2 as YNFKEQ. The CDR3 loop reads CASSQEGTGRYYNEQFF. The CDR3 coding sequence is TGTGCCAGCAGCCAAGAAGGGACAGGTAGATATTACAATGAGCAGTTCTTC.